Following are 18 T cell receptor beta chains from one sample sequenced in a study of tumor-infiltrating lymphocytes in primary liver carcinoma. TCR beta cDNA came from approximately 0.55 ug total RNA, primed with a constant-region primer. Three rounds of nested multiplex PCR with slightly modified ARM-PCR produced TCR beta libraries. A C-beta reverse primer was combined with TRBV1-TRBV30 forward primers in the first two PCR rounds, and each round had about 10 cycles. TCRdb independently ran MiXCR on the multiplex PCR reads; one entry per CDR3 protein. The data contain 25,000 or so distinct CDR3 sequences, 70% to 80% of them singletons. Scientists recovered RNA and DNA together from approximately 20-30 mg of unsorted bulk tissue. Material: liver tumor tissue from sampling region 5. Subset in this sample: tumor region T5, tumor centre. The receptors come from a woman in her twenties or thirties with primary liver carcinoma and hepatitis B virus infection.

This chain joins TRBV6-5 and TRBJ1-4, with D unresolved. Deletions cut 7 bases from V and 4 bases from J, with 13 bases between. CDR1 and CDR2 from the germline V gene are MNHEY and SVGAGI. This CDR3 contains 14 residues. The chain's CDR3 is CASTEGTVNEKLFF. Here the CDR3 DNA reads TGTGCCAGCACCGAAGGTACAGTTAATGAAAAACTGTTTTTT.

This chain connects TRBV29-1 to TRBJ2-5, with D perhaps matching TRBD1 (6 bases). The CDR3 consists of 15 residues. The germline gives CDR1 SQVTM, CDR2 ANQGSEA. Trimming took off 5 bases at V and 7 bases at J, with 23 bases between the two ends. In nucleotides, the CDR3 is TGCAGCGTTACCAGCTGGGGGCTTTGGGTTGGGACCCAGTACTTC. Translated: CSVTSWGLWVGTQYF. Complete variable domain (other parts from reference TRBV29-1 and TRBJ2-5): SAVISQKPSRDICQRGTSLTIQCQVDSQVTMMFWYRQQPGQSLTLIATANQGSEATYESGFVIDKFPISRPNLTFSTLTVSNMSPEDSSIYLCSVTSWGLWVGTQYFGPGTRLLVL.

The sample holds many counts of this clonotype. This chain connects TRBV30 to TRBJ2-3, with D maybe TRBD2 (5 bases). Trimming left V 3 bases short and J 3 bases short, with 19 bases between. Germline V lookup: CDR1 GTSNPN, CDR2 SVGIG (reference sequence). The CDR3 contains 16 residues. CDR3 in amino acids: CAWSIWSGIGTDTQYF. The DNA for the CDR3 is TGTGCCTGGAGCATTTGGTCCGGGATAGGGACAGATACGCAGTATTTT.

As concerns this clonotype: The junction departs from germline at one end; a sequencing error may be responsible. The CDR3 loop reads CSVETWSNEVFF. Written as DNA, the CDR3 is TGCAGCGTCGAGACATGGAGCAATGAAGTTTTCTTT. The chain employs TRBV29-1 and TRBJ1-1; no definite D call. This CDR3 is 12 amino acids long. Germline-derived CDR1 and CDR2 are SQVTM and ANQGSEA.

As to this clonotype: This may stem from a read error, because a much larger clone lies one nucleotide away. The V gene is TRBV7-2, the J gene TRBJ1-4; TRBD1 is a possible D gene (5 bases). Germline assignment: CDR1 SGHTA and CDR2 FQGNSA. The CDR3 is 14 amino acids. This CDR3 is CASRLAGRGEKLFF. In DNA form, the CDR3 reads TGTGCCAGCAGGTTAGCAGGGCGGGGTGAAAAACTGTTTTTT. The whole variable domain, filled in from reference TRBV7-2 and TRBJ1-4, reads GAGVSQSPSNKVTEKGKDVELRCDPISGHTALYWYRQSLGQGLEFLIYFQGNSAPDKSGLPSDRFSAERTGGSVSTLTIQRTQQEDSAVYLCASRLAGRGEKLFFGSGTQLSVL.

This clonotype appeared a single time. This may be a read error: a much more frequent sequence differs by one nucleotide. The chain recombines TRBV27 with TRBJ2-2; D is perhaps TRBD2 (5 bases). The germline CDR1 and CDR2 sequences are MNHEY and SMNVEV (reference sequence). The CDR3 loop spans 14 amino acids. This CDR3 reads CASSRKSMTGELLF. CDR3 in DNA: TGTGCCAGCAGCCGCAAGAGTATGACCGGGGAGCTGCTTTTT.

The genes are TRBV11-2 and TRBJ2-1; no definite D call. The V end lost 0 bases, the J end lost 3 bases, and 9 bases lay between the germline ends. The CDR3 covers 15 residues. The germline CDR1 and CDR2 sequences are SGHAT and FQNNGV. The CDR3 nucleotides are TGTGCCAGCAGCTTAGAAGGAAGTAGCTACAATGAGCAGTTCTTC. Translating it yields CASSLEGSSYNEQFF.

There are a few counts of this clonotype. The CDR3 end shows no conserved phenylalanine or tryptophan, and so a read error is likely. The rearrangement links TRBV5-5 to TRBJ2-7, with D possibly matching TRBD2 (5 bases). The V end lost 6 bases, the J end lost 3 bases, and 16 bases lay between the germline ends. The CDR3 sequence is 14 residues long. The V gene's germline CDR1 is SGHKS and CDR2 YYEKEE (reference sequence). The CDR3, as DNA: TGTGCCAGCACCTTCGAGCAGACTATCTACGAGCAGTACCTC. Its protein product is CASTFEQTIYEQYL.

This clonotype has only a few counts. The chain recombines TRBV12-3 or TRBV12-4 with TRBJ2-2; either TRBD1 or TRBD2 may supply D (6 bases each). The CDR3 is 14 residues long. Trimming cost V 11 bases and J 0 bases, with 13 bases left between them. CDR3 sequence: CARGWDTNTGELFF. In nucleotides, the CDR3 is TGTGCCCGGGGGTGGGACACGAACACCGGGGAGCTGTTTTTT.

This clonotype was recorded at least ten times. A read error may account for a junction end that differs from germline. CDR3 sequence: CASSQNTRTNEKLFF. The CDR3 DNA reads TGTGCCAGCAGCCAAAATACAAGGACTAACGAAAAACTGTTTTTT. The chain uses TRBV14 and TRBJ1-4, with no clear D. The germline V gene encodes CDR1 SGHDN and CDR2 FVKESK. The CDR3 has 15 residues.

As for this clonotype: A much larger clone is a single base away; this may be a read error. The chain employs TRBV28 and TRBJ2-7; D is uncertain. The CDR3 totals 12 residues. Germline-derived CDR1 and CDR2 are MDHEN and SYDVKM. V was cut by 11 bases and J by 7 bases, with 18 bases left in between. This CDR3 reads CAGTDRIKEQYF. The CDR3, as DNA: TGTGCCGGCACCGACCGAATTAAGGAGCAGTACTTC.

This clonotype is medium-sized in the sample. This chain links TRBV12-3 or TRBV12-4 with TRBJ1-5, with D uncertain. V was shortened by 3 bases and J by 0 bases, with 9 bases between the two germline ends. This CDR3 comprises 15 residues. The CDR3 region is CASSFGSYSNQPQHF. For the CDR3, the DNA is TGTGCCAGCAGTTTCGGGAGTTATAGCAATCAGCCCCAGCATTTT.

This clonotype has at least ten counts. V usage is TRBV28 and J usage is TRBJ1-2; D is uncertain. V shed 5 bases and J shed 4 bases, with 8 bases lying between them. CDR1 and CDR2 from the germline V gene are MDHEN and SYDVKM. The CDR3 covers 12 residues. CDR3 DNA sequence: TGTGCCAGCAGTGGTCGGGCCTATGGCTACACCTTC. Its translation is CASSGRAYGYTF.

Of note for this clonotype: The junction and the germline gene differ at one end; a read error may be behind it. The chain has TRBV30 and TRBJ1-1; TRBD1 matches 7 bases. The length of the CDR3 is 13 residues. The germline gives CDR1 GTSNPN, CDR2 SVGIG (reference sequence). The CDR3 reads CAWNSQGGPEALF. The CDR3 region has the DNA TGTGCTTGGAACTCCCAAGGGGGCCCCGAAGCTCTCTTT.

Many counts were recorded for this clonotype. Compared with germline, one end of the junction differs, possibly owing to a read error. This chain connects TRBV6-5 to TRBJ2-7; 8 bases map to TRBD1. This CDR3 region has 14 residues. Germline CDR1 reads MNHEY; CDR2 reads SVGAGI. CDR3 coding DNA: TGTGCCAGCAGTTACGACAGGGGTCCCTACGAGGAGTACTTC. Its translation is CASSYDRGPYEEYF.

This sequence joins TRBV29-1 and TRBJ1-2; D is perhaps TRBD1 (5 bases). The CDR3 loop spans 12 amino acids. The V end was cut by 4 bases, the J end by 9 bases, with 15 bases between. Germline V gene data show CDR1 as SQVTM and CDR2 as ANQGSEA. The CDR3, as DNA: TGCAGCGTTGTAGCTTGGGGCGGCTGCTACACCTTC. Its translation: CSVVAWGGCYTF.

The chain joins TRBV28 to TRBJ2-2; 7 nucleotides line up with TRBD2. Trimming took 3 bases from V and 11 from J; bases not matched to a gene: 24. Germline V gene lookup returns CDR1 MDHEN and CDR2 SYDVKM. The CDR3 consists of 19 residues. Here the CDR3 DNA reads TGTGCCAGCAGTTTGGCCGACCCGCTAGCGGTTATGAACATCGGAGAGCTGTTTTTT. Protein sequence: CASSLADPLAVMNIGELFF. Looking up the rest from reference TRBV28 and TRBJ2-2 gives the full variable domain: DVKVTQSSRYLVKRTGEKVFLECVQDMDHENMFWYRQDPGLGLRLIYFSYDVKMKEKGDIPEGYSVSREKKERFSLILESASTNQTSMYLCASSLADPLAVMNIGELFFGEGSRLTVL.

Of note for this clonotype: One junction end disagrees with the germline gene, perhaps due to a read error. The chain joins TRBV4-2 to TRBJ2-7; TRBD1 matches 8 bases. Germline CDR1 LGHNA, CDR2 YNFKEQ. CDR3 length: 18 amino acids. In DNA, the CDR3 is TGTGCCAGCAGCCAGGAACACCTAGAACAGGGGGGACCGCGCGAGCGGCACTTC. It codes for CASSQEHLEQGGPRERHF.